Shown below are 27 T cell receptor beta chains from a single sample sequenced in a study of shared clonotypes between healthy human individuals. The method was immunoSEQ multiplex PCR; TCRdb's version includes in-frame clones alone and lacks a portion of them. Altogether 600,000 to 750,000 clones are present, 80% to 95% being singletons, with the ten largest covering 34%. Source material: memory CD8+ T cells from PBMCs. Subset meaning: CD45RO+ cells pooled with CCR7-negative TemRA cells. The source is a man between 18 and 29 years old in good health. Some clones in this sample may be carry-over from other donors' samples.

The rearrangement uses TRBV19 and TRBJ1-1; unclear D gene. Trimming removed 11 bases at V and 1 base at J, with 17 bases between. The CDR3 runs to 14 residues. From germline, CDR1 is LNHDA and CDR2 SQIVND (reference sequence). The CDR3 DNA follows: TGTGCCGCTAGTGCGGCAGGAACGAACACTGAAGCTTTCTTT. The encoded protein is CAASAAGTNTEAFF. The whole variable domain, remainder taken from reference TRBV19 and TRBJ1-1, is DGGITQSPKYLFRKEGQNVTLSCEQNLNHDAMYWYRQDPGQGLRLIYYSQIVNDFQKGDIAEGYSVSREKKESFPLTVTSAQKNPTAFYLCAASAAGTNTEAFFGQGTRLTVV.

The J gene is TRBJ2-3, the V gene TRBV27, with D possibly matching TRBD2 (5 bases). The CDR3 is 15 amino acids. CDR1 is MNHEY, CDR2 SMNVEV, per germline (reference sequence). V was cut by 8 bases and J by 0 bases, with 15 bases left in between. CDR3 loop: CASSGWTSSTDTQYF. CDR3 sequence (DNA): TGTGCCAGCTCAGGATGGACTTCTAGCACAGATACGCAGTATTTT.

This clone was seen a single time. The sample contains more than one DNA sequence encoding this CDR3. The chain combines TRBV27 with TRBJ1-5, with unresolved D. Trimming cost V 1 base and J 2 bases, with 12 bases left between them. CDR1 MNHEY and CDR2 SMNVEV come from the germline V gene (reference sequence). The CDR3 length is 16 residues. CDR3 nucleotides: TGTGCCAGCAGTTTATTCTCTGGCGGGGGCAATCAGCCCCAGCATTTT. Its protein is CASSLFSGGGNQPQHF.

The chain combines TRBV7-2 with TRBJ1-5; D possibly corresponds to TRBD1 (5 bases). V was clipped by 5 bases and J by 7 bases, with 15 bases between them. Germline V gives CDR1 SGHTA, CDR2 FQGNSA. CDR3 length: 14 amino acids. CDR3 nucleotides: TGTGCCAGCAGCCTGGGCAGGGCACGGCAGCCCCAGCATTTT. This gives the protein CASSLGRARQPQHF.

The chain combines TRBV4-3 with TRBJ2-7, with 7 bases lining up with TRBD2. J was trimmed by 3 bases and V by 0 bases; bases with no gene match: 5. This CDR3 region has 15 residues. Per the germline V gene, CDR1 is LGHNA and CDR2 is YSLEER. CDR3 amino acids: CASSQELAEYYEQYF. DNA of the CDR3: TGCGCCAGCAGCCAAGAGCTAGCGGAGTACTACGAGCAGTACTTC.

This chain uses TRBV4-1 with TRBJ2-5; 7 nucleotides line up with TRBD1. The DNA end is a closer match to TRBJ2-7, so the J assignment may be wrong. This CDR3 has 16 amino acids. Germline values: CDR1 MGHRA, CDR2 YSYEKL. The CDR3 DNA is TGCGCCAGCAGCCATAGTGGGACAGCCTCTGCCTACGAGCAGTACTTC. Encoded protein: CASSHSGTASAYEQYF.

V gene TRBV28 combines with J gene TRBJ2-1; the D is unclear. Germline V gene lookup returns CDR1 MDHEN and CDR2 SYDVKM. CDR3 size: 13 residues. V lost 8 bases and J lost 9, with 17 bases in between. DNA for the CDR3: TGTGCCAGCGAACTCAGAGGCGATCCTGAGCAGTTCTTC. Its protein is CASELRGDPEQFF.

The CDR3 nucleotides are TGTGCCAGCACGGACGGGAACTCTGGAAACACCATATATTTT. It specifies CASTDGNSGNTIYF. The chain couples TRBV7-9 to TRBJ1-3; no firm D call. Germline CDR1 is SEHNR and CDR2 is FQNEAQ (reference sequence). The CDR3 extends over 14 amino acids. V was clipped by 7 bases and J by 0 bases, with 10 bases between them.

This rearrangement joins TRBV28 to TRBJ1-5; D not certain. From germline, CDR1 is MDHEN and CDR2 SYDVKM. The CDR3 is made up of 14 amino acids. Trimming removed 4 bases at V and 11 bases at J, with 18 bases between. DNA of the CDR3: TGTGCCAGCAGTTCGACGGAGATGTGGGTAGCCCAGCATTTT. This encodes CASSSTEMWVAQHF.

The CDR3 sequence: CAIRSGTSNTEAFF. CDR3 in DNA: TGTGCCATCAGATCCGGGACATCGAACACTGAAGCTTTCTTT. The chain recombines TRBV10-3 with TRBJ1-1; TRBD1 might be the D (6 bases). V lost 6 bases and J 1 base, leaving 12 bases between the germline ends. The CDR3 loop spans 14 amino acids. Germline-derived CDR1 and CDR2 are ENHRY and SYGVKD.

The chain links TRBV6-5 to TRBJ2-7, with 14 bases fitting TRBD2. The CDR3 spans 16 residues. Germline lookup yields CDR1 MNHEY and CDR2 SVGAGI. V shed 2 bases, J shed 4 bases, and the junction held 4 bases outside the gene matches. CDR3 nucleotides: TGTGCCAGCAGTTACGCCGGGACTAGCGGGAGATACGAGCAGTACTTC. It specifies CASSYAGTSGRYEQYF.

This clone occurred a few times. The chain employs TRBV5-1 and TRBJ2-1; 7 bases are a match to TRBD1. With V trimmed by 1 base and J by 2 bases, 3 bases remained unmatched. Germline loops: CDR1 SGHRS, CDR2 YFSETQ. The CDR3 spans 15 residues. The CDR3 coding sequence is TGCGCCAGCAGCTTGTCGACAGGGCCCTACAATGAGCAGTTCTTC. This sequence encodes CASSLSTGPYNEQFF.

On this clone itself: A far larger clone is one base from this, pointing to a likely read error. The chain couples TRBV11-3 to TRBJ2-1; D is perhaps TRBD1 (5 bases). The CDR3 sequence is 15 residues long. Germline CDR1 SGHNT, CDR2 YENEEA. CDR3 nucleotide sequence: TGTGCCAGCAGCGTCCAGGGCGATCAGGACAATAAGCAGTTCTTC. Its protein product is CASSVQGDQDNKQFF.

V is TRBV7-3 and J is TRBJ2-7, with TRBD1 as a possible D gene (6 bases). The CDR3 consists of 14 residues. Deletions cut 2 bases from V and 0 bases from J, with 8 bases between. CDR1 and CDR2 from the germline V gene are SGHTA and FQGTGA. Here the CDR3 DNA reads TGTGCCAGCAGCTTAGACAGGAGCTCCTACGAGCAGTACTTC. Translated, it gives CASSLDRSSYEQYF.

CDR3 residues: CASSQDPFGISEAEQFF. CDR3 nucleotide sequence: TGTGCCAGCAGCCAAGATCCGTTCGGGATTAGCGAGGCTGAGCAGTTCTTC. This chain uses TRBV4-2 with TRBJ2-1; maybe TRBD2 (5 bases). This CDR3 spans 17 amino acids. Germline CDR1 and CDR2: LGHNA and YNFKEQ. V was trimmed by 0 bases and J by 9 bases, leaving 21 bases between them.

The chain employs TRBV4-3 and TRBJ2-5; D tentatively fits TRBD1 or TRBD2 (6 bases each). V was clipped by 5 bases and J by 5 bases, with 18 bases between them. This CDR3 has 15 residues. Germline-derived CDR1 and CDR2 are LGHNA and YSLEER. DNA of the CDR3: TGCGCCAGCAGCTCGGGCACGGGGGCGCGGGAGACCCAGTACTTC. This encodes CASSSGTGARETQYF.

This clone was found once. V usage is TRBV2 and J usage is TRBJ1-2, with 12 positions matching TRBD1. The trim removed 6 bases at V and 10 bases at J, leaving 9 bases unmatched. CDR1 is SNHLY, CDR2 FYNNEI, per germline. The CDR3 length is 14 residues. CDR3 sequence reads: CASRGTGGLSLYTF. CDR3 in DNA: TGTGCCAGCAGAGGGACAGGGGGCTTGTCCCTCTACACCTTC.

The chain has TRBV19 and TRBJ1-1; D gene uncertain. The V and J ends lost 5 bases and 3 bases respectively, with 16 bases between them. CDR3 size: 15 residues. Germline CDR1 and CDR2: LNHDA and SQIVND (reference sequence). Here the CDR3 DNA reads TGTGCCAGTAGTGCCAGGAGTCGGGGATACACTGAAGCTTTCTTT. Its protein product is CASSARSRGYTEAFF.

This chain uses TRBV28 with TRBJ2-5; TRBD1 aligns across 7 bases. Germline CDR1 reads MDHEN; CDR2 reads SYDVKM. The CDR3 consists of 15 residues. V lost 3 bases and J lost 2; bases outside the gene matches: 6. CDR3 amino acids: CASSFRVGQQETQYF. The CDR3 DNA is TGTGCCAGCAGTTTTCGGGTGGGACAGCAAGAGACCCAGTACTTC.

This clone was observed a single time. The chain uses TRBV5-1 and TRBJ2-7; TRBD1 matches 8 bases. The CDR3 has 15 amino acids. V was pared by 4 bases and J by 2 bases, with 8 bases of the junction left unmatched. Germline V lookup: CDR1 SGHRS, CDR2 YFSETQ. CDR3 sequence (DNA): TGCGCCAGCAGCGTTTGGACAGGGACCACCTACGAGCAGTACTTC. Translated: CASSVWTGTTYEQYF.

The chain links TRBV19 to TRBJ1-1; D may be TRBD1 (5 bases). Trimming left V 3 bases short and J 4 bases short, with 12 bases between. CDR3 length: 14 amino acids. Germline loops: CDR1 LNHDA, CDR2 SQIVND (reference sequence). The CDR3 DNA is TGTGCCAGTAGTATGTTCGGGGGGGGCACTGAAGCTTTCTTT. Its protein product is CASSMFGGGTEAFF.

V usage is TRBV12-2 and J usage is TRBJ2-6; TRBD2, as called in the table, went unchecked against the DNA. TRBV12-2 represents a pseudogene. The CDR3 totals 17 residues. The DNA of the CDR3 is TGTGCAAGTCGCTCCCCGGGGGTGGATTCTGGGGCCAACGTCCTGACTTTC. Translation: CASRSPGVDSGANVLTF.

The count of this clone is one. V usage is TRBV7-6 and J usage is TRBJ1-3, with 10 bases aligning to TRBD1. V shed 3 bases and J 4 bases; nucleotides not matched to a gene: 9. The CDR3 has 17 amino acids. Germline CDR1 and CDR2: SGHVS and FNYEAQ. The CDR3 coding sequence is TGTGCCAGCAGCTTGGGCCCCGGGACAGGGGCCGGAAACACCATATATTTT. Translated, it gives CASSLGPGTGAGNTIYF.

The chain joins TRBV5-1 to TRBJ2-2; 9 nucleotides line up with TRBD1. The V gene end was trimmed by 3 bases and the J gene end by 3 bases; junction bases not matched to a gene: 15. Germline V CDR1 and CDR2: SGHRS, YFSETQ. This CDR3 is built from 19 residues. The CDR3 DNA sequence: TGCGCCAGCAGCTATTACCAGTTCCGGGACAGGGCGCACACCGGGGAGCTGTTTTTT. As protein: CASSYYQFRDRAHTGELFF. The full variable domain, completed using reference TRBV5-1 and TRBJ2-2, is KAGVTQTPRYLIKTRGQQVTLSCSPISGHRSVSWYQQTPGQGLQFLFEYFSETQRNKGNFPGRFSGRQFSNSRSEMNVSTLELGDSALYLCASSYYQFRDRAHTGELFFGEGSRLTVL.

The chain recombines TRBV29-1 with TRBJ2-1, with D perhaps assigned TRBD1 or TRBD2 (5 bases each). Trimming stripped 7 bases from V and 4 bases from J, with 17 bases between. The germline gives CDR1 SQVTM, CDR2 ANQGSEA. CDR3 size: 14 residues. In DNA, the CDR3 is TGCAGCGCCCCCCGTGAGGGGAGTTACAATGAGCAGTTCTTC. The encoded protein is CSAPREGSYNEQFF.

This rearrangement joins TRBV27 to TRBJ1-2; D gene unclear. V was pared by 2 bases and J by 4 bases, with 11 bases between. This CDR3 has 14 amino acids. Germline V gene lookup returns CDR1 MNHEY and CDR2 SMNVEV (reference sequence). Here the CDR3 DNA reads TGTGCCAGCAGTTTACGTCGGCGGCTCTATGGCTACACCTTC. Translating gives CASSLRRRLYGYTF.

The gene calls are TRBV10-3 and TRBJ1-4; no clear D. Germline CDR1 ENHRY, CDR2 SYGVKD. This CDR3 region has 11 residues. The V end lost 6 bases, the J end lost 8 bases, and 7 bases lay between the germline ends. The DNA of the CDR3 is TGTGCCATCAGGACGAGCGAAAAACTGTTTTTT. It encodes CAIRTSEKLFF.